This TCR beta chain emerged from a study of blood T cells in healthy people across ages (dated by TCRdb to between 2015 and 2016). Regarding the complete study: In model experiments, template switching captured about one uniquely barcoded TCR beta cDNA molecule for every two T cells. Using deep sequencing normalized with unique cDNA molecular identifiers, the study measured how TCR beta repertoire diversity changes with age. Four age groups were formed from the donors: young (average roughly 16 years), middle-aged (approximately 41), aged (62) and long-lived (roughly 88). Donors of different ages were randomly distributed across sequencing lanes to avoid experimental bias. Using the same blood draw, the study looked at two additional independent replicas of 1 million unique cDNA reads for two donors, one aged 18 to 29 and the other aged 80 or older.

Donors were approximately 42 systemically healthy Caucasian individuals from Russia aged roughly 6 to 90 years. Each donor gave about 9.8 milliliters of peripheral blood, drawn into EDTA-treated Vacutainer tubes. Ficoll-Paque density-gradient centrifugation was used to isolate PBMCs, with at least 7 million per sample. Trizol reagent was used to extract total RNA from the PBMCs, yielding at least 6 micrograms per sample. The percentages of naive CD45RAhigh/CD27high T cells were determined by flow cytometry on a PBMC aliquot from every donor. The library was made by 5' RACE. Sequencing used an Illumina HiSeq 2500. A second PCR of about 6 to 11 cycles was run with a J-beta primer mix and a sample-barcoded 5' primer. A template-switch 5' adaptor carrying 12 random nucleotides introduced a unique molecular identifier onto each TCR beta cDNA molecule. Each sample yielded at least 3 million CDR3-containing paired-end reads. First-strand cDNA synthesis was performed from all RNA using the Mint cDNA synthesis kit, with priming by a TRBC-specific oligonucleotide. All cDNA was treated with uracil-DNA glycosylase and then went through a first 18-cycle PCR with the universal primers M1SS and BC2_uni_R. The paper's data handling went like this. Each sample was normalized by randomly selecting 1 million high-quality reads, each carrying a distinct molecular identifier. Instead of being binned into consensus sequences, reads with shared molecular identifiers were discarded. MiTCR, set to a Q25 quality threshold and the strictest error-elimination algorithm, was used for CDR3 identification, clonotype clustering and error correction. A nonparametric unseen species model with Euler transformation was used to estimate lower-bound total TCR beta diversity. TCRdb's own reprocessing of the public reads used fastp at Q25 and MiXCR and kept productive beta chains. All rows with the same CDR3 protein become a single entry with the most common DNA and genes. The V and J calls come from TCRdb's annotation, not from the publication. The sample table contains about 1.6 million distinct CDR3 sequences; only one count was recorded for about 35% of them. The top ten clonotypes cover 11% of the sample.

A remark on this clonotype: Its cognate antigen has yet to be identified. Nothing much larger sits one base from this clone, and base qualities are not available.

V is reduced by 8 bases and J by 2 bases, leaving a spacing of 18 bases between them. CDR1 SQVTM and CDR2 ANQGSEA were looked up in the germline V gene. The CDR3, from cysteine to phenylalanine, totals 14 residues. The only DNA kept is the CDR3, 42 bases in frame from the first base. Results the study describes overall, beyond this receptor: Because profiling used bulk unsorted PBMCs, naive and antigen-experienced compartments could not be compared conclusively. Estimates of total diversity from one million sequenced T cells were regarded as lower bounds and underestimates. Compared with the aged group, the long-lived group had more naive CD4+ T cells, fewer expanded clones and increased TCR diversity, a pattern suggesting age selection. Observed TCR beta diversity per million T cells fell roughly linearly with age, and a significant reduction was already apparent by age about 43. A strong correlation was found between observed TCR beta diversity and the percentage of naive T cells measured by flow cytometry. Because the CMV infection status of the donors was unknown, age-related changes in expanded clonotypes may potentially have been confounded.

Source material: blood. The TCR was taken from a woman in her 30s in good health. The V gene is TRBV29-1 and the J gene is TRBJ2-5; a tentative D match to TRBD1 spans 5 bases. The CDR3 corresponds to CSFRPGQNQETQYF. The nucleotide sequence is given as TGCAGCTTTCGTCCAGGGCAGAATCAAGAGACCCAGTACTTC.